A selection of T cell receptor beta chains follows, all from one sample in a study of regulatory T cells in long-lasting Graves disease. TCRdb reanalysed the multiplex PCR reads using MiXCR and keeps one entry per CDR3 protein. The sample records 700,000 or so distinct CDR3 sequences, about 30% being singletons. This sample comprised peripheral blood mononuclear cells (PBMCs), obtained when the disease was refractory, from a patient treated with antithyroid drugs. These receptors originate from a female donor with Graves disease. The CDR3 runs from the conserved cysteine through the conserved F or W. A D gene is named only where the DNA matches it firmly. Some rows mark clone size as missing; the rest say once, few, many or name a class of expanded clone.

clone_size d_call j_call v_call cdr3_aa cdr3_nt
many NA TRBJ2-7 TRBV11-3 CASSLGGQNYEQYF TGTGCCAGCAGCTTAGGGGGGCAGAACTACGAGCAGTACTTC
many NA TRBJ1-1 TRBV5-1 CASSLENGEAFF TGCGCCAGCAGCTTGGAGAACGGAGAAGCTTTCTTT
few NA TRBJ2-5 TRBV7-9 CASSFIGGRETQYF TGTGCCAGCAGCTTTATAGGTGGGCGGGAGACCCAGTACTTC
few TRBD1 TRBJ2-2 TRBV6-5 CASSLGFGRGDRGISNTGELFF TGTGCCAGCAGTTTAGGATTCGGTAGAGGGGACAGGGGGATTTCGAACACCGGGGAGCTGTTTTTT
few NA TRBJ1-2 TRBV2 CASSGTASGYTF TGTGCCAGCAGTGGAACAGCTTCGGGCTACACCTTC
NA TRBD1 TRBJ1-4 TRBV10-3 CATYTGTGNEKLFF TGTGCCACCTACACCGGGACAGGGAATGAAAAACTGTTTTTT
many NA TRBJ1-2 TRBV6-2/TRBV6-3 CASSYFRDNYGYTF TGTGCCAGCAGTTACTTTCGAGATAACTATGGCTACACCTTC
NA NA TRBJ2-7 TRBV29-1 CSVGAGVYEQYF TGCAGCGTGGGGGCGGGGGTCTACGAGCAGTACTTC
few TRBD1 TRBJ1-2 TRBV6-7 CASRRRDRDYTF TGTGCCAGCAGACGGAGGGACAGGGACTACACCTTC
NA TRBD1 TRBJ1-1 TRBV5-1 CASSRLQGAGTEAFF TGCGCCAGCAGCCGGTTACAGGGGGCTGGGACTGAAGCTTTCTTT
few NA TRBJ2-4 TRBV6-1 CASRGDNKNIQYF TGTGCCAGCCGAGGCGACAACAAAAACATTCAGTACTTC
NA NA TRBJ1-2 TRBV30 CAWRDVLGYGYTF TGTGCCTGGAGGGACGTCCTTGGGTATGGCTACACCTTC
few NA TRBJ1-4 TRBV20-1 CSAREKLFF TGCAGTGCTAGAGAAAAACTGTTTTTT
many NA TRBJ1-2 TRBV12-3/TRBV12-4 CASSFVGMDYGYTF TGTGCCAGCAGTTTTGTAGGGATGGACTATGGCTACACCTTC
NA NA TRBJ1-5 TRBV12-3/TRBV12-4 CASRLTGTSNQPQHF TGTGCCAGCAGACTCACCGGGACATCCAATCAGCCCCAGCATTTT
once TRBD1 TRBJ1-5 TRBV5-6 CASSFRTGGLGQPQHF TGTGCCAGCAGCTTCCGGACAGGCGGGTTGGGGCAGCCCCAGCATTTT
NA NA TRBJ2-2 TRBV29-1 CSVDGQGIKAGELFF TGCAGCGTTGATGGGCAGGGGATTAAGGCCGGGGAGCTGTTTTTT
few NA TRBJ1-5 TRBV30 CAWSVKGMGQPQHF TGTGCCTGGAGTGTGAAGGGGATGGGTCAGCCCCAGCATTTT
few NA TRBJ1-2 TRBV6-5 CASSYRPHHGYTF TGTGCCAGCAGTTACAGGCCTCACCATGGCTACACCTTC
few NA TRBJ2-7 TRBV7-9 CASTPGIKGDEQYF TGTGCCAGCACCCCTGGGATCAAGGGAGACGAGCAGTACTTC
many NA TRBJ2-7 TRBV2 CASSGVYEQYF TGTGCCAGCAGCGGAGTCTACGAGCAGTACTTC
NA NA TRBJ1-3 TRBV20-1 CSAERISSGNTIYF TGCAGTGCAGAGAGGATCAGCTCTGGAAACACCATATATTTT
many TRBD1 TRBJ2-5 TRBV2 CASYRQGWETQYF TGTGCCAGCTATCGACAGGGATGGGAGACCCAGTACTTC
once NA TRBJ2-7 TRBV20-1 CSARDLVDNWGEQYF TGCAGTGCTAGAGATCTAGTGGACAATTGGGGCGAGCAGTACTTC
NA NA TRBJ1-4 TRBV3-1 CASSRARYTNEKLVF TGTGCCAGCAGCCGAGCCAGGTACACTAATGAAAAACTGGTTTTT
NA NA TRBJ1-1 TRBV19 CASSIEQGGTEAFF TGTGCCAGTAGTATAGAACAGGGAGGGACTGAAGCTTTCTTT
NA NA TRBJ2-7 TRBV20-1 CSARGNSGPTLAYEQYF TGCAGTGCTAGAGGAAATAGTGGGCCGACACTTGCCTACGAGCAGTACTTC
many TRBD1 TRBJ1-1 TRBV28 CASSFLTGGNTEAFF TGTGCCAGCAGTTTCCTCACAGGGGGAAACACTGAAGCTTTCTTT
once TRBD1 TRBJ1-5 TRBV19 CASSIPTGVLQPQHF TGTGCCAGTAGTATCCCGACAGGGGTCCTACAGCCCCAGCATTTT
many NA TRBJ1-1 TRBV27 CASSLGQLWVF TGTGCCAGCAGTCTAGGACAGCTCTGGGTCTTT
NA NA TRBJ1-1 TRBV29-1 CSVEKNTEAFF TGCAGCGTTGAAAAGAACACTGAAGCTTTCTTT